This T cell receptor beta chain was sequenced for a study of T-cell memory formation after mild COVID-19. Study-wide findings and caveats: Pre-infection memory held some responding clones, suggesting pre-existing cross-reactive T cells responded.

Each CDR3 protein is one row after TCRdb ran MiXCR on the 5' RACE reads. In the table there are fewer than 350,000 distinct CDR3 sequences, 14% of which are singletons. The V gene's germline CDR1 is SGHVS and CDR2 FNYEAQ. V was clipped by 3 bases and J by 0 bases; unmatched bases: 1. The CDR3 contains 15 residues. A remark on this clonotype: The antigen is not known.

The receptor was derived from a man younger than 30 who had mild COVID-19 (a few samples of this study predate the infection). Cell type and time point are not known. Sequenced: PBMCs or a T cell subset sorted from them (not recorded which). The genes are TRBV7-6 and TRBJ2-5; 10 bases agree with TRBD2. CDR3 region: CASSFLAGDQETQYF. CDR3 DNA sequence: TGTGCCAGCAGCTTCCTAGCGGGGGACCAAGAGACCCAGTACTTC. Filled out from reference TRBV7-6 and TRBJ2-5, the complete variable domain reads GAGVSQSPRYKVTKRGQDVALRCDPISGHVSLYWYRQALGQGPEFLTYFNYEAQQDKSGLPNDRFSAERPEGSISTLTIQRTEQRDSAMYRCASSFLAGDQETQYFGPGTRLLVL.